These T cell receptor beta chains were read from a single sample in a study of cytomegalovirus exposure and HLA in healthy donors. Using immunoSEQ multiplex PCR, the repertoire was profiled, and TCRdb retains in-frame clones only, with some absent. The top ten clones hold about 2% of a sample with about 110,000 clones, roughly 86% of them seen once. The sequencing input was PBMCs. The source of these receptors is a young woman in good health and CMV-seronegative. Both conserved end residues are part of each CDR3. The D gene is left open where the match is weak. Rows give clone size only sometimes, using once, few, many, or a class for an expanded clone.

TRBV13,NA,NA,TRBJ1-2,CASSLRGARGYTF,TGTGCCAGCAGCTTACGGGGGGCTAGGGGCTACACCTTC
TRBV20-1,NA,NA,TRBJ2-3,CSAITDTQYF,TGCAGTGCTATAACAGATACGCAGTATTTT
TRBV19,once,NA,TRBJ2-7,CASSTRPGGRSEQYF,TGTGCCAGTAGTACCCGCCCCGGGGGTAGAAGCGAGCAGTACTTC
TRBV15,NA,NA,TRBJ1-2,CATSRGEDYGYTF,TGTGCCACCAGCAGAGGGGAGGACTATGGCTACACCTTC
TRBV4-3,NA,TRBD1,TRBJ1-1,CASSQKRQGVTEAFF,TGCGCCAGCAGCCAAAAGAGACAGGGGGTGACTGAAGCTTTCTTT
TRBV19,NA,NA,TRBJ1-2,CASSIRGRQNYGYTF,TGTGCCAGTAGTATACGGGGAAGACAAAACTATGGCTACACCTTC
TRBV9,NA,NA,TRBJ2-2,CASSVRGAGTGELFF,TGTGCCAGCAGCGTAAGGGGCGCCGGCACCGGGGAGCTGTTTTTT
TRBV6-5,NA,NA,TRBJ1-3,CASSSRSGNTIYF,TGTGCCAGCAGTTCCCGCTCTGGAAACACCATATATTTT
TRBV27,NA,NA,TRBJ2-2,CASSHGQRNTGELFF,TGTGCCAGCAGCCACGGACAGCGTAACACCGGGGAGCTGTTTTTT
TRBV7-2,NA,TRBD1,TRBJ1-2,CASSLAWDRTTGYTF,TGTGCCAGCAGCTTAGCCTGGGACAGGACCACCGGCTACACCTTC
TRBV28,NA,TRBD2,TRBJ2-5,CASSTFGLAGGRTQYF,TGTGCCAGCAGTACATTCGGACTAGCGGGAGGGAGGACCCAGTACTTC
TRBV28,NA,TRBD1,TRBJ2-7,CASSYPRDRGSYEQYF,TGTGCCAGCAGTTACCCCCGGGACAGGGGGTCCTACGAGCAGTACTTC
TRBV5-6,NA,TRBD1,TRBJ1-1,CASSVPGQERTEAFF,TGTGCCAGCAGCGTTCCGGGACAGGAGAGGACTGAAGCTTTCTTT
TRBV4-1,NA,TRBD2,TRBJ2-3,CASSQGREVSDTQYF,TGCGCCAGCAGCCAAGGGCGGGAGGTCTCAGATACGCAGTATTTT
TRBV6-1,NA,NA,TRBJ1-3,CASTFRTSGNTIYF,TGTGCCAGCACCTTTAGGACAAGTGGAAACACCATATATTTT
TRBV7-8,NA,NA,TRBJ2-7,CASSLRLGSTYEQYF,TGTGCCAGCAGCTTAAGACTTGGCAGTACCTACGAGCAGTACTTC
TRBV9,NA,TRBD2,TRBJ2-3,CASSVDAGRAPDTQYF,TGTGCCAGCAGCGTAGATGCTGGGAGGGCCCCCGATACGCAGTATTTT
TRBV6-6,NA,NA,TRBJ1-3,CASGGGAWGNTIYF,TGTGCCAGCGGTGGGGGGGCGTGGGGAAACACCATATATTTT
TRBV9,once,NA,TRBJ2-3,CASSAAKLPTDTQYF,TGTGCCAGCAGCGCCGCCAAGCTCCCCACAGATACGCAGTATTTT
TRBV7-2,NA,NA,TRBJ2-1,CASSLRSGGPRNEQFF,TGTGCCAGCAGCTTAAGGTCGGGGGGCCCCCGCAATGAGCAGTTCTTC
TRBV27,NA,NA,TRBJ2-2,CASSLAGRDTGELFF,TGTGCCAGCAGTTTAGCGGGGCGCGACACCGGGGAGCTGTTTTTT
TRBV2,NA,NA,TRBJ2-7,CASPQGSYEQYF,TGTGCCAGCCCCCAGGGGTCCTACGAGCAGTACTTC